The 26 T cell receptor beta chains reported below all come from one sample, sequenced in a study of shared clonotypes between healthy human individuals (dated by TCRdb to 2020 to 2021). Receptors were amplified or captured by the immunoSEQ multiplex PCR assay. Here the immuneACCESS table is served through TCRdb, limited to in-frame sequences with V and J called. Missing clones are a known gap in these copies; in checked studies unresolved V genes cover under half, and the rest lacks a known reason. Within this sample are almost 700,000 clones, with just over 90% of them counted one time only. Roughly 24% of the sample belongs to the ten largest clones. CD8 naive samples were obtained by positive selection for CCR7 among CD45RO-negative cells, yielding a CD45RA+CCR7+ population from which TemRA cells were excluded. What was sequenced was naive CD8+ T cells sorted from blood. This specimen's cell subset or site label, per the study, means: CD45RA+CCR7+. These receptors were collected from a man under 40 in good health.

V and J are TRBV7-7 and TRBJ2-7; D possibly corresponds to TRBD2 (5 bases). Germline lookup yields CDR1 SSHAT and CDR2 FNYEAQ (reference sequence). Trimming stripped 5 bases from V and 1 base from J, with 12 bases between. The CDR3 consists of 14 residues. CDR3 DNA sequence: TGTGCCAGCAGCCCTTGGACGGGATCCTACGAGCAGTACTTC. It encodes CASSPWTGSYEQYF. Full variable domain (missing parts from reference TRBV7-7 and TRBJ2-7): GAGVSQSPRYKVTKRGQDVTLRCDPISSHATLYWYQQALGQGPEFLTYFNYEAQPDKSGLPSDRFSAERPEGSISTLTIQRTEQRDSAMYRCASSPWTGSYEQYFGPGTRLTVT.

The chain recombines TRBV28 with TRBJ2-4; D ambiguous. The V and J ends lost 10 bases and 2 bases respectively, with 12 bases between them. This CDR3 has 13 amino acids. Germline loops: CDR1 MDHEN, CDR2 SYDVKM. The CDR3: CAIFERTKNIQYF. The CDR3 nucleotides read TGTGCCATTTTCGAGAGGACCAAAAACATTCAGTACTTC.

The V and J genes are TRBV7-9 and TRBJ2-7, with D perhaps given as TRBD1 or TRBD2 (5 bases each). This CDR3 is 15 amino acids long. V was trimmed by 3 bases and J by 7 bases, leaving 19 bases between them. The V gene's germline CDR1 is SEHNR and CDR2 FQNEAQ (reference sequence). In nucleotides, the CDR3 is TGTGCCAGCAGCTTTAGTTGGGGGACCTCAAGGGAGCAGTACTTC. Protein sequence: CASSFSWGTSREQYF. The complete variable domain, with remaining parts taken from reference TRBV7-9 and TRBJ2-7, reads DTGVSQNPRHKITKRGQNVTFRCDPISEHNRLYWYRQTLGQGPEFLTYFQNEAQLEKSRLLSDRFSAERPKGSFSTLEIQRTEQGDSAMYLCASSFSWGTSREQYFGPGTRLTVT.

This sequence joins TRBV5-4 and TRBJ2-7; 16 bases are shared with TRBD2. In germline, CDR1 is SGHNT, CDR2 YYREEE (reference sequence). CDR3 size: 17 residues. V lost 4 bases and J lost 3; bases outside the gene matches: 7. CDR3 sequence (DNA): TGTGCCAGCAGCCCCGGGACTAGCGGGAGGGCCCTCTACGAGCAGTACTTC. As protein: CASSPGTSGRALYEQYF.

The chain uses TRBV6-5 and TRBJ1-1, with D hard to call. In germline, CDR1 is MNHEY, CDR2 SVGAGI. V was trimmed by 7 bases and J by 0 bases, leaving 12 bases between them. The CDR3 has 14 residues. The CDR3 nucleotides are TGTGCCAGCACCGGCCCAGAGATGAACACTGAAGCTTTCTTT. Residues: CASTGPEMNTEAFF.

The chain couples TRBV28 to TRBJ1-5, with a possible D match to TRBD1 (5 bases). From germline, CDR1 is MDHEN and CDR2 SYDVKM. The CDR3 is 12 amino acids. Trimming took 5 bases from V and 7 from J, leaving 9 bases between them. CDR3 sequence reads: CASSGGAQPQHF. CDR3 bases: TGTGCCAGCAGTGGGGGAGCCCAGCCCCAGCATTTT.

The J gene is TRBJ2-2, the V gene TRBV27, with D possibly being TRBD1 or TRBD2 (6 bases each). Trimming cost V 7 bases and J 3 bases, with 12 bases left between them. Germline V gene data show CDR1 as MNHEY and CDR2 as SMNVEV (reference sequence). The CDR3 spans 14 residues. Written as DNA, the CDR3 is TGTGCCAGCACTGGAGGGGGTTACACCGGGGAGCTGTTTTTT. This gives the protein CASTGGGYTGELFF.

The chain joins TRBV6-1 to TRBJ2-7; possibly TRBD1 for D (6 bases). This CDR3 comprises 13 residues. CDR1 and CDR2 from the germline V gene are MNHNS and SASEGT. The V gene lost 2 bases and the J gene lost 4 bases, with 9 bases spanning the gap. The CDR3 protein is CASSEWQGYEQYF. Written as DNA, the CDR3 is TGTGCCAGCAGTGAATGGCAGGGGTACGAGCAGTACTTC.

The V and J genes are TRBV5-8 and TRBJ1-4; 9 nucleotides line up with TRBD1. The V gene's germline CDR1 is SGHTS and CDR2 YDEGEE. The CDR3 is 15 residues long. With 5 bases clipped from V and 8 bases from J, the junction kept 10 bases outside the gene matches. The DNA of the CDR3 is TGTGCCAGCAGTTCCTCGGGACAGGGTTGGGAAAAACTGTTTTTT. It yields the protein CASSSSGQGWEKLFF.

This clone was seen just once. The chain joins TRBV5-4 to TRBJ2-3, with D possibly being TRBD2 (5 bases). This CDR3 contains 14 residues. Germline V gene data show CDR1 as SGHNT and CDR2 as YYREEE (reference sequence). V was cut by 0 bases and J by 3 bases, with 8 bases left in between. The CDR3 loop reads CASSLGTGTDTQYF. The CDR3 nucleotides read TGTGCCAGCAGCTTGGGCACGGGGACAGATACGCAGTATTTT.

This chain links TRBV27 with TRBJ2-3; the D gene is possibly TRBD2 (5 bases). Germline V CDR1 and CDR2: MNHEY, SMNVEV (reference sequence). V was shortened by 3 bases and J by 2 bases, with 15 bases between the two germline ends. The CDR3 contains 16 residues. In DNA, the CDR3 is TGTGCCAGCAGTTTGGCGCCAGCGGCCCCCACAGATACGCAGTATTTT. Its protein product is CASSLAPAAPTDTQYF.

This chain connects TRBV7-9 to TRBJ1-4; D is uncertain. The CDR3 covers 11 residues. CDR1 SEHNR and CDR2 FQNEAQ come from the germline V gene (reference sequence). The V end lost 2 bases, the J end lost 11 bases, and 6 bases lay between the germline ends. CDR3 in amino acids: CASSLREKLFF. The CDR3 DNA follows: TGTGCCAGCAGCTTACGGGAGAAACTGTTTTTT.

The rearrangement links TRBV19 to TRBJ1-2; D possibly corresponds to TRBD1 (5 bases). Germline V gene sequence: CDR1 LNHDA, CDR2 SQIVND (reference sequence). With 6 bases removed from V and 11 bases from J, the gap between germline ends came to 22 bases. The CDR3 spans 14 residues. The chain's CDR3 is CASRPQWGGGTYTF. CDR3 bases: TGTGCCAGTAGGCCCCAATGGGGCGGGGGAACTTACACCTTC.

This sequence joins TRBV4-3 and TRBJ1-2; no definite D call. The V gene's germline CDR1 is LGHNA and CDR2 YSLEER. CDR3 length equals 13 residues. Trimming removed 1 base from V and 5 bases from J, with 8 bases in between. CDR3 region: CASSQGPFYGYTF. The CDR3 DNA sequence: TGCGCCAGCAGCCAAGGGCCATTTTATGGCTACACCTTC.

This CDR3 reads CASSATRGREQFF. For the CDR3, the DNA is TGTGCCAGCAGTGCGACTAGAGGTCGGGAGCAGTTCTTC. J is TRBJ2-1 and V is TRBV27; possible D gene TRBD2, 6 bases. This CDR3 spans 13 amino acids. With 5 bases removed from V and 10 bases from J, the gap between germline ends came to 15 bases. Germline CDR1 is MNHEY and CDR2 is SMNVEV (reference sequence).

The rearrangement links TRBV6-1 to TRBJ1-1, with a weak D call TRBD1 (5 bases). The CDR3 is 16 residues long. Germline CDR1 reads MNHNS; CDR2 reads SASEGT. Trimming took 4 bases from V and 3 from J, leaving 18 bases between them. The DNA for the CDR3 is TGTGCCAGCAGTGTCGGACAAGGCACTTGGTACACTGAAGCTTTCTTT. This sequence encodes CASSVGQGTWYTEAFF.

The chain links TRBV7-8 to TRBJ2-4; D might be TRBD1 (5 bases). V gave up 3 bases and J gave up 7 bases, with 10 bases separating them. This CDR3 region has 13 residues. Germline V lookup: CDR1 SGHVS, CDR2 FQNEAQ. CDR3 in amino acids: CASSFQGTNIQYF. In nucleotides, the CDR3 is TGTGCCAGCAGCTTTCAGGGAACGAACATTCAGTACTTC. Based on the CDR3 plus reference TRBV7-8 and TRBJ2-4, the full variable domain is GAGVSQSPRYKVAKRGQDVALRCDPISGHVSLFWYQQALGQGPEFLTYFQNEAQLDKSGLPSDRFFAERPEGSVSTLKIQRTQQEDSAVYLCASSFQGTNIQYFGAGTRLSVL.

This clone was picked up one time. The V call is TRBV7-9, the J call TRBJ1-2; D is undetermined. Germline V gene sequence: CDR1 SEHNR, CDR2 FQNEAQ (reference sequence). The CDR3 is made up of 12 amino acids. Trimming pared 5 bases from V and 7 bases from J, leaving 11 bases between. CDR3 sequence (DNA): TGTGCCAGCAGCACACCCAAGGGTGGCTACACCTTC. Protein product: CASSTPKGGYTF.

The chain links TRBV21-1 to TRBJ1-1. TRBV21-1 is reported as a pseudogene. This CDR3 has 14 residues. This chain's CDR3 is CASTTSALRTEAFF. CDR3 DNA sequence: TGTGCCAGCACCACCTCGGCCCTGAGGACTGAAGCTTTCTTT.

This clone came up once. V gene TRBV7-9 combines with J gene TRBJ2-7, with 7 bases aligning to TRBD2. The CDR3 has 16 amino acids. Germline V lookup: CDR1 SEHNR, CDR2 FQNEAQ (reference sequence). V shed 6 bases and J 2 bases; nucleotides not matched to a gene: 13. DNA for the CDR3: TGTGCCAGCAGTTTAACAGAGGCGGGAGACCCCTACGAGCAGTACTTC. Its protein is CASSLTEAGDPYEQYF.

This clone has only one observation. The chain carries TRBV5-5 and TRBJ2-1, with D uncertain. V dropped 4 bases and J dropped 7 bases, with 18 bases sitting between them. The germline CDR1 and CDR2 sequences are SGHKS and YYEKEE (reference sequence). This CDR3 has 15 residues. CDR3 sequence reads: CASSQQRTISNEQFF. The CDR3 DNA sequence: TGTGCCAGCAGCCAGCAAAGGACGATCTCGAATGAGCAGTTCTTC.

The chain links TRBV27 to TRBJ2-1, with 11 bases fitting TRBD2. The ends lost 5 bases at V and 8 bases at J; junction bases unmatched: 20. There are 19 residues in the CDR3. CDR1 is MNHEY, CDR2 SMNVEV, per germline (reference sequence). The CDR3 sequence: CASSTLPGGIAGGPDEQFF. As DNA, the CDR3 is TGTGCCAGCAGTACGCTACCGGGCGGGATAGCGGGAGGGCCTGATGAGCAGTTCTTC.

CDR3: CASSQDRGIYNSPLHF. CDR3 DNA sequence: TGCGCCAGCAGCCAAGATAGGGGAATATATAATTCACCCCTCCACTTT. The V and J genes are TRBV4-3 and TRBJ1-6; maybe TRBD1 (5 bases). The CDR3 length is 16 residues. Germline loops: CDR1 LGHNA, CDR2 YSLEER. The V end was cut by 0 bases, the J end by 4 bases, with 10 bases between.

The chain uses TRBV5-8 and TRBJ2-7; TRBD2 aligns across 15 bases. Trimming removed 4 bases from V and 12 bases from J; junction bases left unmatched: 8. Germline V gene sequence: CDR1 SGHTS, CDR2 YDEGEE. The CDR3 has 14 residues. CDR3 sequence reads: CASSKGLAGGLGYF. CDR3 bases: TGTGCCAGCAGCAAGGGACTAGCGGGAGGTTTGGGGTACTTC.

Concerning this clone itself: Other DNA sequences of this sample code for an identical CDR3. The J gene is TRBJ2-2, the V gene TRBV7-9; 7 bases map to TRBD1. The germline CDR1 and CDR2 sequences are SEHNR and FQNEAQ (reference sequence). CDR3 length equals 14 residues. J was trimmed by 5 bases and V by 1 base; bases with no gene match: 1. The CDR3 nucleotides read TGTGCCAGCAGCTTAGTACAGGGGACCGGGGAGCTGTTTTTT. Translating it yields CASSLVQGTGELFF.

The chain carries TRBV23-1 and TRBJ2-2, with 8 positions matching TRBD1. TRBV23-1 is placed among ORFs of uncertain function. V was clipped by 2 bases and J by 6 bases; unmatched bases: 8. This CDR3 comprises 16 residues. The CDR3 DNA reads TGCGCCAGCAGTCAAGTTCAGGGGGCAAGAGCCGGGGAGCTGTTTTTT. The encoded protein is CASSQVQGARAGELFF.